The next 23 T cell receptor gamma chains were all read from a single sample in a study of Vδ1+ human thymocytes. No antigen has been identified for these receptors. Study-level points and caveats: Highly polyclonal TRG and TRD repertoires with Gaussian CDR3 length distributions appeared in thymus.

Sequences come from RNA converted to cDNA by reverse transcription. Multiplex PCR used pooled V-gene forward primers and a constant-region reverse primer to amplify CDR3s. TCRdb processed the multiplex PCR reads again with the CATT caller. The data contain 25,000 to 35,000 gamma-chain clones, 20% to 25% of them singletons. Sequencing was performed on Vdelta1+ gamma-delta thymocytes from the thymus. Subset denoted: FACS-sorted CD3+ TCRalphabeta- TCRVdelta1+ TCRVdelta2- thymocytes. The source is a boy less than two years old who had congenital heart surgery.

This clone was counted between two and nine times. The chain uses TRGV8 and TRGJ1 or TRGJ2. The CDR3 has 13 residues. Germline CDR1 VENAVY, CDR2 YDSYNSRV. V gave up 2 bases and J gave up 2 bases; unmatched junction bases: 3. This chain's CDR3 is CATWDTDYYKKLF. CDR3 sequence (DNA): TGTGCCACCTGGGATACCGATTATTATAAGAAACTCTTT.

This clone was observed a few times. The rearrangement links TRGV5 to TRGJ1 or TRGJ2. This CDR3 contains 12 residues. Germline V gene lookup returns CDR1 VINAFY and CDR2 YDVSNSKD. V lost 3 bases, J lost 6 bases, and 5 bases stayed unmatched. Here the CDR3 reads CATWDLPYKKLF. The DNA of the CDR3 is TGTGCCACCTGGGACTTACCTTATAAGAAACTCTTT.

This chain links TRGV9 with TRGJ1 or TRGJ2. The J segment lost 8 bases and the V segment lost 2 bases, leaving 12 bases of the junction unmatched. The CDR3 is made up of 14 amino acids. Germline V lookup: CDR1 GITISATS, CDR2 ISYDGTV (reference sequence). CDR3 in amino acids: CALWEAPFTDKKLF. DNA for the CDR3: TGTGCCTTGTGGGAGGCCCCCTTTACGGATAAGAAACTCTTT.

This clone was found a few times. This chain links TRGV4 with TRGJ1 or TRGJ2. This CDR3 is built from 14 residues. Germline CDR1 is EGSTGY and CDR2 is YDSYTSSV. J gave up 0 bases and V 2 bases, and 4 bases lay outside the gene matches. This CDR3 is CATWDVMNYYKKLF. The CDR3 DNA reads as TGTGCCACCTGGGATGTGATGAATTATTATAAGAAACTCTTT.

About this clone: Other DNA sequences in this sample translate to the same CDR3. This chain uses TRGV4 with TRGJ1 or TRGJ2. This CDR3 spans 15 amino acids. J gave up 2 bases and V 0 bases, and 7 bases lay outside the gene matches. Germline CDR1 reads EGSTGY; CDR2 reads YDSYTSSV. DNA of the CDR3: TGTGCCACCTGGGATGGGCCGGTGGATTATTATAAGAAACTCTTT. Its translation is CATWDGPVDYYKKLF.

This clone was seen a handful of times. This chain links TRGV4 with TRGJ1 or TRGJ2. J was trimmed by 3 bases and V by 5 bases; bases with no gene match: 13. Germline loops: CDR1 EGSTGY, CDR2 YDSYTSSV. CDR3 length: 15 residues. The CDR3 nucleotides are TGTGCCACCTGGGCCCCTCGGAATTTTTATTATAAGAAACTCTTT. This translates into CATWAPRNFYYKKLF.

This clone was picked up a small number of times. The chain has TRGV2 and TRGJP2. Per the germline V gene, CDR1 is EGSNGY and CDR2 is YDSYNSKV. The CDR3 totals 15 residues. Unmatched junction bases numbered 4, after V lost 0 bases and J lost 3 bases. The CDR3 nucleotides are TGTGCCACCTGGGACGGGCTGCGTAGTGATTGGATCAAGACGTTT. Translated, it gives CATWDGLRSDWIKTF.

The chain links TRGV8 to TRGJ1 or TRGJ2. This CDR3 spans 10 amino acids. V was clipped by 6 bases and J by 14 bases; unmatched bases: 10. The germline CDR1 and CDR2 sequences are VENAVY and YDSYNSRV. The CDR3 loop reads CATWSRAELF. CDR3 nucleotides: TGTGCCACCTGGTCTAGGGCGGAACTCTTT.

This sequence joins TRGV5 and TRGJ1 or TRGJ2. This CDR3 comprises 11 residues. J was trimmed by 16 bases and V by 2 bases; bases with no gene match: 11. Germline assignment: CDR1 VINAFY and CDR2 YDVSNSKD. CDR3 DNA: TGTGCCACCTGGGACAACCTAACGGGTCTCTTT. It translates to CATWDNLTGLF.

J is TRGJ1 or TRGJ2 and V is TRGV3. Germline lookup yields CDR1 VTNTFY and CDR2 YDVSTARD (reference sequence). The length of the CDR3 is 11 residues. The trim removed 2 bases at V and 7 bases at J, leaving 2 bases unmatched. The CDR3 sequence is CATWDTYKKLF. CDR3 coding DNA: TGTGCCACCTGGGACACCTATAAGAAACTCTTT.

This clone is medium-sized. The gene calls are TRGV9 and TRGJP. The V segment lost 6 bases and the J segment 4 bases; nucleotides outside the gene matches: 0. This CDR3 is built from 14 residues. Germline CDR1 and CDR2: GITISATS and ISYDGTV (reference sequence). The CDR3 spells CALWQELGKKIKVF. The CDR3 bases are TGTGCCTTGTGGCAAGAGTTGGGCAAAAAAATCAAGGTATTT.

This clone was detected only a few times. Other DNA variants within this sample encode the same CDR3. The chain carries TRGV4 and TRGJ1 or TRGJ2. The CDR3 consists of 11 residues. Unmatched junction bases numbered 3, after V lost 0 bases and J lost 10 bases. The germline V gene has CDR1 EGSTGY and CDR2 YDSYTSSV. This CDR3 reads CATWDGGKKLF. CDR3 DNA sequence: TGTGCCACCTGGGATGGGGGAAAGAAACTCTTT.

On this clone: Compared with germline, one end of the junction differs, possibly owing to a read error. The V call is TRGV3, the J call TRGJP1. Germline V gene data show CDR1 as VTNTFY and CDR2 as YDVSTARD (reference sequence). The length of the CDR3 is 14 residues. CDR3 DNA sequence: TGTGCCACTTGGGACGGAACCACTGGTTGGTTCAAGATATTT. This sequence encodes CATWDGTTGWFKIF.

A few counts support this clone. V and J are TRGV4 and TRGJ1 or TRGJ2. V dropped 3 bases and J dropped 0; count of bases not matched to a gene: 8. Germline V gene data show CDR1 as EGSTGY and CDR2 as YDSYTSSV. The CDR3 is 15 amino acids. The CDR3 region is CATWDPRSNYYKKLF. As DNA, the CDR3 is TGTGCCACCTGGGATCCCCGTTCGAATTATTATAAGAAACTCTTT.

The chain links TRGV2 to TRGJP2. With V trimmed by 2 bases and J by 0 bases, 15 bases remained unmatched. Germline CDR1 and CDR2: EGSNGY and YDSYNSKV. The CDR3 has 19 amino acids. The chain's CDR3 is CATWDARGWGDSSDWIKTF. The CDR3 DNA sequence: TGTGCCACCTGGGACGCCCGAGGTTGGGGCGATAGTAGTGATTGGATCAAGACGTTT.

This clone showed up just once. The rearrangement joins TRGV2 to TRGJ1 or TRGJ2. The V gene's germline CDR1 is EGSNGY and CDR2 YDSYNSKV. With V trimmed by 0 bases and J by 3 bases, 8 bases remained unmatched. The CDR3 runs 15 residues. The CDR3 loop is CATWDGGNPYYKKLF. CDR3 nucleotides: TGTGCCACCTGGGACGGGGGTAACCCTTATTATAAGAAACTCTTT.

The V gene is TRGV9, the J gene TRGJ1 or TRGJ2. Trimming at V came to 2 bases and at J to 2 bases, leaving 6 bases not matched to a gene. This CDR3 region has 14 residues. Per germline, CDR1 GITISATS and CDR2 ISYDGTV (reference sequence). The CDR3 loop is CALWEANDYYKKLF. CDR3 DNA: TGTGCCTTGTGGGAGGCGAACGATTATTATAAGAAACTCTTT.

The V call is TRGV4, the J call TRGJ1 or TRGJ2. The J segment lost 2 bases and the V segment lost 0 bases, leaving 13 bases of the junction unmatched. Germline V gene data show CDR1 as EGSTGY and CDR2 as YDSYTSSV. This CDR3 has 17 amino acids. In nucleotides, the CDR3 is TGTGCCACCTGGGATGGGCCTACTTCATCCGATTATTATAAGAAACTCTTT. Translating gives CATWDGPTSSDYYKKLF.

The chain joins TRGV9 to TRGJ1 or TRGJ2. V gave up 0 bases and J gave up 0 bases; unmatched junction bases: 8. Germline lookup yields CDR1 GITISATS and CDR2 ISYDGTV (reference sequence). This CDR3 contains 16 residues. The CDR3 protein is CALWEVQYTNYYKKLF. The CDR3 nucleotides read TGTGCCTTGTGGGAGGTGCAATACACGAATTATTATAAGAAACTCTTT.

Details on this clone: A single base separates this from a much larger clone, so it may be a read error. Other DNA variants within this sample encode the same CDR3. V is TRGV5 and J is TRGJ1 or TRGJ2. This CDR3 region has 11 residues. Trimming took 0 bases from V and 11 from J; bases not matched to a gene: 4. CDR1 and CDR2 (germline): VINAFY, YDVSNSKD. This CDR3 is CATWDRPQKLF. As DNA, the CDR3 is TGTGCCACCTGGGACAGGCCGCAGAAACTCTTT.

The V gene is TRGV5, the J gene TRGJ1 or TRGJ2. Germline-derived CDR1 and CDR2 are VINAFY and YDVSNSKD. The J segment lost 7 bases and the V segment lost 3 bases, leaving 6 bases of the junction unmatched. The length of the CDR3 is 12 residues. Here the CDR3 reads CATWDPGYKKLF. The CDR3, as DNA: TGTGCCACCTGGGACCCAGGGTATAAGAAACTCTTT.

The chain links TRGV3 to TRGJP2. Germline CDR1 is VTNTFY and CDR2 is YDVSTARD (reference sequence). This CDR3 region has 18 residues. The ends lost 3 bases at V and 0 bases at J; junction bases unmatched: 13. CDR3 nucleotides: TGTGCCACCTGGGACGCCTCGGGGTATTATAGTAGTGATTGGATCAAGACGTTT. Its protein product is CATWDASGYYSSDWIKTF.

This clone has only a few counts. The rearrangement links TRGV9 to TRGJP2. Trimming took 0 bases from V and 4 from J; bases not matched to a gene: 5. Germline lookup yields CDR1 GITISATS and CDR2 ISYDGTV (reference sequence). The CDR3 spans 15 residues. The DNA of the CDR3 is TGTGCCTTGTGGGAGGTGCGGTATAGTGATTGGATCAAGACGTTT. As protein: CALWEVRYSDWIKTF.